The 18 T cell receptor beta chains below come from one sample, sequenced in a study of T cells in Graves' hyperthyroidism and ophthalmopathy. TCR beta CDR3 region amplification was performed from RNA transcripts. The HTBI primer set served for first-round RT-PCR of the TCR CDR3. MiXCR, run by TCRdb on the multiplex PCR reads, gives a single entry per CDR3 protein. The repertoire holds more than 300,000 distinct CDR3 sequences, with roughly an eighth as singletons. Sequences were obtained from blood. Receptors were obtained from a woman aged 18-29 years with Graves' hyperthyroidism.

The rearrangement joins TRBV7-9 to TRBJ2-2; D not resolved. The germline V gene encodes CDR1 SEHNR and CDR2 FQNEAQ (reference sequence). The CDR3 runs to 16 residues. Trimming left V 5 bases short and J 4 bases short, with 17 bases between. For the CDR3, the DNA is TGTGCCAGCAGCGGCTCCGGACCTTCAGCCACCGGGGAGCTGTTTTTT. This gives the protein CASSGSGPSATGELFF.

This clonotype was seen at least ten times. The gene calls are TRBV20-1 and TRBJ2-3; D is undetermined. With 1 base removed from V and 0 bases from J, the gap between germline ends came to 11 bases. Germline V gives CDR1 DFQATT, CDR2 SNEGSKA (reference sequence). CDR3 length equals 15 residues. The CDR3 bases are TGCAGTGCTAGAGGGCCCACCGTTAGCACAGATACGCAGTATTTT. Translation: CSARGPTVSTDTQYF.

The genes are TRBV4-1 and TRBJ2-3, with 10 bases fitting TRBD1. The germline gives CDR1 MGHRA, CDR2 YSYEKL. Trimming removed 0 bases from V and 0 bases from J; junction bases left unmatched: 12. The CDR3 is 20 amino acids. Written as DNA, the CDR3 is TGCGCCAGCAGCCAAGATTTAATGGGACAGGGGTCAACCAGCACAGATACGCAGTATTTT. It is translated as CASSQDLMGQGSTSTDTQYF.

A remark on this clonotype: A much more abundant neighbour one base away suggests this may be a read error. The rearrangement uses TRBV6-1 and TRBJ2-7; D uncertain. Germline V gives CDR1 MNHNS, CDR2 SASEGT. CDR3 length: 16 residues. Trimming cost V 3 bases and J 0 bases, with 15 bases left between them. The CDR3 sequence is CASSDFHVGFSYEQYF. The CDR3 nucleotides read TGTGCCAGCAGTGACTTTCACGTCGGGTTCTCCTACGAGCAGTACTTC.

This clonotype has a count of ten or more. The CDR3: CSPSLDRGYGYTF. In DNA form, the CDR3 reads TGCAGCCCCTCGTTGGACAGGGGCTATGGCTACACCTTC. The V and J genes are TRBV20-1 and TRBJ1-2, with 9 nucleotides matching TRBD1. The germline V gene encodes CDR1 DFQATT and CDR2 SNEGSKA (reference sequence). This CDR3 is built from 13 residues.

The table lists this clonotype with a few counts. This chain's CDR3 is CASSWGRSEQFF. CDR3 nucleotides: TGTGCCAGCAGCTGGGGGCGCAGTGAGCAGTTCTTC. The rearrangement joins TRBV5-6 to TRBJ2-1; possible D gene TRBD1, 6 bases. Germline values: CDR1 SGHDT, CDR2 YYEEEE. V was clipped by 3 bases and J by 9 bases, with 10 bases between them. This CDR3 region has 12 residues.

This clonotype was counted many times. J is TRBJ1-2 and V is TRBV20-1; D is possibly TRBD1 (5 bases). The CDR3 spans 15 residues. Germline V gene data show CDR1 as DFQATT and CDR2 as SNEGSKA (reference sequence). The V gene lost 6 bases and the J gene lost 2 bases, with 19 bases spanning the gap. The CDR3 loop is CSAGKIGGMNYGYTF. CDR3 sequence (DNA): TGCAGTGCGGGGAAGATTGGGGGGATGAACTATGGCTACACCTTC.

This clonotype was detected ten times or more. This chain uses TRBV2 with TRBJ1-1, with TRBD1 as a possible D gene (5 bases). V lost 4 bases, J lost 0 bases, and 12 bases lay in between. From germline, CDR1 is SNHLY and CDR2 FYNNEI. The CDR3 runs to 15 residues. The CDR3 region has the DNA TGTGCCAGCAGTGCGGCAGGGCTCATGAACACTGAAGCTTTCTTT. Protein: CASSAAGLMNTEAFF.

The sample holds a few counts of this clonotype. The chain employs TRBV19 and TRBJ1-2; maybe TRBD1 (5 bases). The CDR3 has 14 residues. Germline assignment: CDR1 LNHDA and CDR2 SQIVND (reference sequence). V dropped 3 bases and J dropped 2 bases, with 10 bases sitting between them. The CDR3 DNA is TGTGCCAGTAGTATTGAGCAGGGAAACTATGGCTACACCTTC. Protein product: CASSIEQGNYGYTF.

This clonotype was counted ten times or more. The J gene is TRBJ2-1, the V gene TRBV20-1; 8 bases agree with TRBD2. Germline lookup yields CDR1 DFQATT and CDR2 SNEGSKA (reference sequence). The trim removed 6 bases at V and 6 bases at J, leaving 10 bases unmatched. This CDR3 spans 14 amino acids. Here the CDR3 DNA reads TGCAGTGCAAGGACGACTAGCGTTGGCAATGAGCAGTTCTTC. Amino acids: CSARTTSVGNEQFF.

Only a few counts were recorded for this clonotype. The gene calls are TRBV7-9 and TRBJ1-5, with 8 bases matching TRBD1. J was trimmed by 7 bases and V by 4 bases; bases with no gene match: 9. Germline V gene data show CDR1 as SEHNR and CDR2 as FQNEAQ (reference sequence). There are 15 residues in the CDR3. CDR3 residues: CASSSAGTGVQPQHF. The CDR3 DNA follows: TGTGCCAGCAGCTCAGCCGGGACAGGTGTCCAGCCCCAGCATTTT.

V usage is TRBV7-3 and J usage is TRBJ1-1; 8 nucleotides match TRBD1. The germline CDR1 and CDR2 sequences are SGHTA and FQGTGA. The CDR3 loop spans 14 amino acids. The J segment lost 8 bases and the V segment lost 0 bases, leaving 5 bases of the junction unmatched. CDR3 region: CASSLTNDRGEAFF. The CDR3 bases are TGTGCCAGCAGCTTAACGAATGACAGGGGAGAAGCTTTCTTT. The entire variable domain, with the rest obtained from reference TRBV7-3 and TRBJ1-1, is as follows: GAGVSQTPSNKVTEKGKYVELRCDPISGHTALYWYRQSLGQGPEFLIYFQGTGAADDSGLPNDRFFAVRPEGSVSTLKIQRTERGDSAVYLCASSLTNDRGEAFFGQGTRLTVV.

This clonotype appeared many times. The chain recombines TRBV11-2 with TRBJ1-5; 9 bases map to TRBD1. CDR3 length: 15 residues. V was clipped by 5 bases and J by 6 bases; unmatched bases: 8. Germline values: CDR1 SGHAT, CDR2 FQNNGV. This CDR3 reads CASSPGTGIFQPQHF. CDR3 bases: TGTGCCAGCAGCCCCGGGACAGGGATTTTTCAGCCCCAGCATTTT.

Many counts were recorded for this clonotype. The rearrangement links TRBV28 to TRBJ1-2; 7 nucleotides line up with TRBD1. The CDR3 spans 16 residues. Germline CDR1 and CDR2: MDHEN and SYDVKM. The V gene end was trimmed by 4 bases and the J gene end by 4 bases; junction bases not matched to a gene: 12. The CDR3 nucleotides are TGTGCCAGCAGTTCGATGACAGGGCCCCTTGGCTATGGCTACACCTTC. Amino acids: CASSSMTGPLGYGYTF.

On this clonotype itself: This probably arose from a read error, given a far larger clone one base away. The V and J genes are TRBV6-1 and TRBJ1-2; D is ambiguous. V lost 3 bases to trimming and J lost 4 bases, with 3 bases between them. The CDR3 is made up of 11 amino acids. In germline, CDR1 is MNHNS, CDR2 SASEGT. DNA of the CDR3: TGTGCCAGCAGTGAGGGCTATGGCTACACCTTC. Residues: CASSEGYGYTF.

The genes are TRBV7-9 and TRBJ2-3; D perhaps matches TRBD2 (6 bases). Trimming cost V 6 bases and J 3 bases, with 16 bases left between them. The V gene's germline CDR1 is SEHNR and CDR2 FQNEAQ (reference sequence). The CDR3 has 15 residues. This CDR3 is CASSRWGDRTDTQYF. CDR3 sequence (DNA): TGTGCCAGCAGTCGTTGGGGGGATCGAACAGATACGCAGTATTTT.

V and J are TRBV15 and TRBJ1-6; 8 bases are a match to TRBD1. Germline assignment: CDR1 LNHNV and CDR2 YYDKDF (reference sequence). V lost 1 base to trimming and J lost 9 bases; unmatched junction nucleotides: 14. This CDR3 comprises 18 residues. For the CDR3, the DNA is TGTGCCACCAGCAGAGCTTTTATGCAGGGGGCGTTAGGTTCACCCCTCCACTTT. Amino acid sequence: CATSRAFMQGALGSPLHF.

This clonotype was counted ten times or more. CDR3 in amino acids: CASSYGQGGVAEAFF. The CDR3 DNA sequence: TGTGCCAGCAGTTACGGACAGGGAGGGGTTGCTGAAGCTTTCTTT. This rearrangement joins TRBV27 to TRBJ1-1, with TRBD1 identical over 8 bases. Trimming removed 4 bases from V and 6 bases from J; junction bases left unmatched: 10. The germline V gene has CDR1 MNHEY and CDR2 SMNVEV (reference sequence). The CDR3 is made up of 15 amino acids.